The clone carrying this T cell receptor (beta chain) was found a few times. What it binds is not known. Trimming stripped 0 bases from V and 8 bases from J, with 8 bases between. Looked up from germline, CDR1 is SGHNT and CDR2 is YYREEE (reference sequence). The CDR3 extends over 13 amino acids. PCR used 60 Vbeta primers and 13 Jbeta primers. The data were produced by immunoSEQ multiplex PCR, yet TCRdb's version contains in-frame clones alone and is incomplete. Of about 190,000 clones listed, roughly 77% are singletons. The sample belongs to a study of cytomegalovirus exposure and HLA in healthy donors. Broader study findings: Productive rates of about 90% or about 30% were seen for most TCR beta V segments in an earlier analysis. The Asian-associated ancestry cluster reportedly had fewer N-insertions than the roughly 670-donor mean in a later analysis. TCR beta chains associated with HLA were, in a later analysis, more clonally expanded than equally common others.

At collection, donors were nominally healthy, but unrecorded immune exposures were probable. This TCR came from a man aged 40-49 years in good health and CMV-seropositive. The specimen sequenced was PBMCs. The chain couples TRBV5-4 to TRBJ1-4; D might be TRBD1 (6 bases). CDR3 sequence (DNA): TGTGCCAGCAGCTTGGTCGGGACAGAAAAACTGTTTTTT. Encoded protein: CASSLVGTEKLFF.